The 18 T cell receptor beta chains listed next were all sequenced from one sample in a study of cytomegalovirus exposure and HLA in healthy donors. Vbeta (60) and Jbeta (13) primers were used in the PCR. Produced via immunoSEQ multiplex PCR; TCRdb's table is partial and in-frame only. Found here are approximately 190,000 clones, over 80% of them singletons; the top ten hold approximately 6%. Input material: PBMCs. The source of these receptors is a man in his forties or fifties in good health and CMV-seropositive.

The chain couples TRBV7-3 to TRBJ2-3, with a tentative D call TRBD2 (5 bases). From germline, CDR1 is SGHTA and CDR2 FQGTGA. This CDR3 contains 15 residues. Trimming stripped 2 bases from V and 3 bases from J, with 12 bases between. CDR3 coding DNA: TGTGCCAGCAGCTTAGAGGGTCGCTCAACAGATACGCAGTATTTT. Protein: CASSLEGRSTDTQYF.

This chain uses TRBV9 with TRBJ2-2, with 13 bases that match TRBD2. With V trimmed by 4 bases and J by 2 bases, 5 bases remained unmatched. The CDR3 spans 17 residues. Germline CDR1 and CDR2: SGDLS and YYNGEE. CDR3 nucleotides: TGTGCCAGCAGCCTGAGGACTAGCGGGGGAAACACCGGGGAGCTGTTTTTT. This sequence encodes CASSLRTSGGNTGELFF. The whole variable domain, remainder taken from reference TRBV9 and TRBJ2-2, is DSGVTQTPKHLITATGQRVTLRCSPRSGDLSVYWYQQSLDQGLQFLIQYYNGEERAKGNILERFSAQQFPDLHSELNLSSLELGDSALYFCASSLRTSGGNTGELFFGEGSRLTVL.

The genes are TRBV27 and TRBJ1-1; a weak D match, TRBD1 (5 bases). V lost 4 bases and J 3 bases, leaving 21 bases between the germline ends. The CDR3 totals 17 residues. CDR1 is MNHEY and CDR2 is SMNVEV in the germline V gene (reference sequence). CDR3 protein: CASSSLGQGGKDTEAFF. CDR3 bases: TGTGCCAGCAGTTCACTGGGGCAGGGCGGAAAAGACACTGAAGCTTTCTTT.

Here the CDR3 reads CASSPGAGRGRDKPYEQYF. DNA of the CDR3: TGTGCCAGCAGCCCGGGGGCTGGCAGGGGGCGGGATAAACCCTACGAGCAGTACTTC. The chain carries TRBV5-6 and TRBJ2-7, with 8 bases matching TRBD1. Losses at the gene ends were 4 bases for V and 2 bases for J; bases not matched to a gene: 20. CDR1 is SGHDT and CDR2 is YYEEEE in the germline V gene. The CDR3 covers 19 residues.

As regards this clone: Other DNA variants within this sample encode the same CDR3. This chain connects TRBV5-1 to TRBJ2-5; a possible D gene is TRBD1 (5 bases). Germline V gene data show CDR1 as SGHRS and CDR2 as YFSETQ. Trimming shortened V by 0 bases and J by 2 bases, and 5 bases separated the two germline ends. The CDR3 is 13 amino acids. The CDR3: CASSLEGQETQYF. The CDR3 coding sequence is TGCGCCAGCAGCTTGGAGGGGCAAGAGACCCAGTACTTC.

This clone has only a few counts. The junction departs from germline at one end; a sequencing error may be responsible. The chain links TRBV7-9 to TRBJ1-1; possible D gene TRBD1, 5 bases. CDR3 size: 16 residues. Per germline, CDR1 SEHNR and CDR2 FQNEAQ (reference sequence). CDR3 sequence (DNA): TGTGCCAGCAGCCTAGCGGGGCAGCTGATGAACACTGAAGCTTTCTTT. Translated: CASSLAGQLMNTEAFF.

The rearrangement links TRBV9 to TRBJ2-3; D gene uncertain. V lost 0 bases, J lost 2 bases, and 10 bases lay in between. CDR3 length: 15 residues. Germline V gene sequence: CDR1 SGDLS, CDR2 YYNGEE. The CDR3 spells CASSVATRYTDTQYF. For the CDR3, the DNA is TGTGCCAGCAGCGTAGCTACGAGGTACACAGATACGCAGTATTTT.

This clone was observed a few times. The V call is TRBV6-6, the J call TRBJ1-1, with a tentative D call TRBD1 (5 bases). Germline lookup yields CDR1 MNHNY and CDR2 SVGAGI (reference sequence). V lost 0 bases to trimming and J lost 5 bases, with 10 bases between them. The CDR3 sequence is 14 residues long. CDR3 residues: CASSYSVSGTEAFF. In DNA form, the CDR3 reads TGTGCCAGCAGTTACTCCGTATCAGGGACTGAAGCTTTCTTT.

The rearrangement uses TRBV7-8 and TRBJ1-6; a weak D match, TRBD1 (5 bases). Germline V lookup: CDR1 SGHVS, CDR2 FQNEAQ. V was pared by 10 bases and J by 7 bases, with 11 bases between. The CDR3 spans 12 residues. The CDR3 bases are TGTGCCACTCAGGGTCAAAATTCACCCCTCCACTTT. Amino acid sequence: CATQGQNSPLHF. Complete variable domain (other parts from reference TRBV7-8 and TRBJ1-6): GAGVSQSPRYKVAKRGQDVALRCDPISGHVSLFWYQQALGQGPEFLTYFQNEAQLDKSGLPSDRFFAERPEGSVSTLKIQRTQQEDSAVYLCATQGQNSPLHFGNGTRLTVT.

The CDR3 loop is CASSITGQGYDEQYF. The CDR3 region has the DNA TGTGCCAGCAGCATCACGGGACAGGGGTACGACGAGCAGTACTTC. The chain has TRBV9 and TRBJ2-7; TRBD1 agrees at 10 bases. The CDR3 is 15 amino acids. Germline CDR1 and CDR2: SGDLS and YYNGEE. Losses at the gene ends were 4 bases for V and 5 bases for J; bases not matched to a gene: 9.

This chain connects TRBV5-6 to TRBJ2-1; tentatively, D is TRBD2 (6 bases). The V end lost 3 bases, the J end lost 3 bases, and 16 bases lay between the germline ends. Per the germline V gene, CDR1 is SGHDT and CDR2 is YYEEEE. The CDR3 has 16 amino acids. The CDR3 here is CASSSMRRGGYNEQFF. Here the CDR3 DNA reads TGTGCCAGCAGCTCCATGAGGAGGGGAGGCTACAATGAGCAGTTCTTC.

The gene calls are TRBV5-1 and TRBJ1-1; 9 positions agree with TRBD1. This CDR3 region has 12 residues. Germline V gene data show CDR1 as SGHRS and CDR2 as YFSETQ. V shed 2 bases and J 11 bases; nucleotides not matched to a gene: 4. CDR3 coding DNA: TGCGCCAGCAGCTTAGGGGACAGGGCGGCTTTCTTT. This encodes CASSLGDRAAFF.

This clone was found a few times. DNA of the CDR3: TGTGCCAGCAGCTTTAGCGGGGACAGCTCCTACGAGCAGTACTTC. Protein product: CASSFSGDSSYEQYF. The chain combines TRBV9 with TRBJ2-7; D may be TRBD2 (8 bases). CDR3 length: 15 amino acids. The germline gives CDR1 SGDLS, CDR2 YYNGEE. V was pared by 4 bases and J by 0 bases, with 14 bases between.

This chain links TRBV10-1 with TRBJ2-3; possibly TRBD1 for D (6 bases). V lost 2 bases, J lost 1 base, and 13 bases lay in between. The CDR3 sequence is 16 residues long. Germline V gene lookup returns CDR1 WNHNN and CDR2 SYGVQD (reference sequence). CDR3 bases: TGCGCCAGCAGTGAGGGTCGTTCAGGGGGCACAGATACGCAGTATTTT. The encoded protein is CASSEGRSGGTDTQYF.

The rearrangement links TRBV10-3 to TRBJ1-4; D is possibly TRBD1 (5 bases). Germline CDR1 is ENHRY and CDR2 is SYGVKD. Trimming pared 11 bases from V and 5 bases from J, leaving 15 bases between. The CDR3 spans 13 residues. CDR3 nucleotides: TGTGCCGCCAGGGCGGGGGGGAATGAAAAACTGTTTTTT. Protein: CAARAGGNEKLFF.

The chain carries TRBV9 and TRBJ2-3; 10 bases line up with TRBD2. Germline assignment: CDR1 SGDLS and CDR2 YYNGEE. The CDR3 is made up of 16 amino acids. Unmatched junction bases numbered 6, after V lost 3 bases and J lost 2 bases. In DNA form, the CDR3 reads TGTGCCAGCAGCGGAATAGCGGGGGGCCTCACAGATACGCAGTATTTT. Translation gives CASSGIAGGLTDTQYF.

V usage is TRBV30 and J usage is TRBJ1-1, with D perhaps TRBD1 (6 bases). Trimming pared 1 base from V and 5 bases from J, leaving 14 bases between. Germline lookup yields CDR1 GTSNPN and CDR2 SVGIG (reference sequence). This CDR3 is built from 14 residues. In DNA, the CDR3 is TGTGCCTGGAGTGAGGGCAGGGGATGGACTGAAGCTTTCTTT. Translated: CAWSEGRGWTEAFF.

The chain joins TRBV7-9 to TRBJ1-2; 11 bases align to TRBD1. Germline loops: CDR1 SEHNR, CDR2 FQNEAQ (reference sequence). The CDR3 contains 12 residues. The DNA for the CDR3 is TGTTCCGGAGAGGGACAGGGGGAAGGCTACACCTTC. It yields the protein CSGEGQGEGYTF. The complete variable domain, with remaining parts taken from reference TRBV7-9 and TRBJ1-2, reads DTGVSQNPRHKITKRGQNVTFRCDPISEHNRLYWYRQTLGQGPEFLTYFQNEAQLEKSRLLSDRFSAERPKGSFSTLEIQRTEQGDSAMYLCSGEGQGEGYTFGSGTRLTVV.